Given below is one T cell receptor (beta chain) in context. Its antigen is unidentified. This sample is drawn from a study of T-cell memory formation after mild COVID-19. Study conclusions and caveats: The study found balanced CD4/CD8 in clones contracting day 15 to 85 and a CD4+ lean in later expanders. Among CD4+ contracting clones, most were CM and EM, and CD8+ ones EMRA. The study detected some responding clones in pre-infection memory, suggesting cross-reactive memory joined.

Via MiXCR, TCRdb re-called the 5' RACE reads, giving one row per CDR3 protein. The data contain hundreds of thousands of distinct CDR3 sequences, around 28% of them singletons. Per germline, CDR1 MDHEN and CDR2 SYDVKM. The length of the CDR3 is 14 residues. V gave up 6 bases and J gave up 5 bases, with 15 bases separating them. V usage is TRBV28 and J usage is TRBJ2-3; unclear D gene. The TCR comes from an adult woman who had mild COVID-19 (a few samples of this study predate the infection). Cell type and time point are not known. The sequencing sample was made of PBMCs or a T cell subset sorted from them (not recorded which). CDR3 loop: CASSPPRGRDTQYF. The CDR3 nucleotides are TGTGCCAGCAGCCCACCCCGCGGCCGAGATACGCAGTATTTT.